This TCR beta chain is drawn from a study of T cell responses to AZD1222 COVID-19 vaccine. Study in general: Timing groups of about 4 and about 12 weeks for second doses were pooled.

Data came from immunoSEQ multiplex PCR; TCRdb stores just in-frame clones and leaves some out. The repertoire includes some 110,000 clones, 82% of them detected once, and 5% sits in the top ten. From germline, CDR1 is SGHRS and CDR2 YFSETQ. This CDR3 is 14 amino acids long. Trimming took off 4 bases at V and 1 base at J, with 11 bases between the two ends. The study, taken as a whole, reports: Unmutated variant regions reportedly attract nearly half of all spike-specific TCRs. After two AZD1222 doses, spike-specific TCR breadth and depth rose versus day 0. Most donors were white British and more were female, and clonal diversity was possibly underestimated.

As to this clone: The antigen is not known.

The rearrangement joins TRBV5-1 to TRBJ1-1; D not certain. This specimen consisted of peripheral blood, obtained on day 0 of AZD1222 vaccination. The clonotype was recovered from an adult in good health. The CDR3 spells CASSPSLANTEAFF. The CDR3 coding sequence is TGCGCCAGCAGCCCTTCCCTCGCGAACACTGAAGCTTTCTTT. Based on the CDR3 plus reference TRBV5-1 and TRBJ1-1, the full variable domain is KAGVTQTPRYLIKTRGQQVTLSCSPISGHRSVSWYQQTPGQGLQFLFEYFSETQRNKGNFPGRFSGRQFSNSRSEMNVSTLELGDSALYLCASSPSLANTEAFFGQGTRLTVV.